The entry that follows covers one T cell receptor beta chain sequence. Its matching antigen is unknown. Trimming cost V 2 bases and J 5 bases, with 13 bases left between them. The CDR3 extends over 15 amino acids. Germline loops: CDR1 KGHSH, CDR2 LQKENI. This entry belongs to a study of shared clonotypes between healthy human individuals. Broader study findings: The sole specimen, blood, was sampled, and tissue repertoires likely differ. Rarefaction exposed incomplete sorted-subset sequencing despite large depth. The study generally estimated greater richness for naive than memory subsets. Non-shared clonotypes had lower generation probabilities than clonotypes shared by all four sorted-subset donors.

Measured with immunoSEQ multiplex PCR; TCRdb has only the in-frame clones, and not every one. The data contain 600,000 to 800,000 clones, 72% of them singletons. This TCR derives from a woman in her 30s in good health. The sample consisted of memory CD4+ T cells sorted from blood. The subset was: CD45RA-negative fraction. This chain connects TRBV18 to TRBJ2-1; D is ambiguous. CDR3 loop: CASSPYDSGDNEQFF. Written as DNA, the CDR3 is TGTGCCAGCTCACCATATGATTCGGGCGACAATGAGCAGTTCTTC.